Below, 17 T cell receptor beta chains from the same sample are listed, as sequenced in a study of cytomegalovirus exposure and HLA in healthy donors. Use of 60 Vbeta and 13 Jbeta primers characterized the PCR. Clones were sequenced by immunoSEQ multiplex PCR, and TCRdb holds only the in-frame ones, with some missing. The repertoire consists of tens of thousands of clones, with about 84% occurring once and the leading ten covering 1% to 1.5%. Specimen: PBMCs. The origin of the receptors is a girl aged 2-10 years in good health and CMV-seropositive.

A note on this clone: This same CDR3 is encoded by further DNA sequences in the sample. The chain joins TRBV12-2 to TRBJ1-5. TRBV12-2 is recorded as a pseudogene. CDR3 length: 16 residues. The CDR3 DNA follows: TGCGCAAGTCGCCCATCGGGGGGATTGAGCGATCAGCCCCAGCATTTT. Amino acids: CASRPSGGLSDQPQHF.

The chain has TRBV6-1 and TRBJ2-3; possible D gene TRBD1, 5 bases. Germline-derived CDR1 and CDR2 are MNHNS and SASEGT. With 1 base removed from V and 4 bases from J, the gap between germline ends came to 9 bases. There are 14 residues in the CDR3. The CDR3, as DNA: TGTGCCAGCAGTGAAGGGATGGGGCCAGATACGCAGTATTTT. Its translation is CASSEGMGPDTQYF.

The chain couples TRBV7-9 to TRBJ1-1, with a possible D match to TRBD1 (6 bases). Trimming left V 1 base short and J 4 bases short, with 10 bases between. CDR1 and CDR2 (germline): SEHNR, FQNEAQ (reference sequence). The CDR3 is made up of 14 amino acids. CDR3 nucleotide sequence: TGTGCCAGCAGCTTAGATCAGGGGAGCACTGAAGCTTTCTTT. Translated, it gives CASSLDQGSTEAFF.

The chain recombines TRBV6-5 with TRBJ2-1, with 10 bases lining up with TRBD2. Germline CDR1 reads MNHEY; CDR2 reads SVGAGI. The CDR3 sequence is 15 residues long. The J segment lost 9 bases and the V segment lost 0 bases, leaving 5 bases of the junction unmatched. DNA of the CDR3: TGTGCCAGCAGTTACTCGGTAGCGGGAGGTTTTGAGCAGTTCTTC. Residues: CASSYSVAGGFEQFF.

The chain uses TRBV12-5 and TRBJ1-1; possible D gene TRBD1, 6 bases. CDR3 length: 14 amino acids. Germline V gene lookup returns CDR1 LGHNT and CDR2 FRNRAP. V was clipped by 5 bases and J by 6 bases, with 16 bases between them. CDR3 sequence (DNA): TGTGCTAGTGGTCCCCAGGGGATAGGGGCTGAAGCTTTCTTT. It specifies CASGPQGIGAEAFF.

The chain is built from TRBV2 and TRBJ1-4; 7 bases are shared with TRBD1. CDR3 length: 14 residues. Germline CDR1 is SNHLY and CDR2 is FYNNEI. After removal of 4 bases from V and 7 bases from J, the junction contained 6 bases not matched to a gene. CDR3 loop: CASSGQGEGEKLFF. The CDR3 nucleotides are TGTGCCAGCAGTGGACAGGGAGAAGGTGAAAAACTGTTTTTT.

In nucleotides, the CDR3 is TGCGCCAGCAGCAGACTAGCGGGAGGGCAGAGTTCCTACGAGCAGTACTTC. It specifies CASSRLAGGQSSYEQYF. The V call is TRBV4-1, the J call TRBJ2-7; 14 positions match TRBD2. With 5 bases clipped from V and 1 base from J, the junction kept 7 bases outside the gene matches. The CDR3 runs to 17 residues. Germline V gene lookup returns CDR1 MGHRA and CDR2 YSYEKL.

V and J are TRBV6-5 and TRBJ1-1; D gene uncertain. The CDR3 length is 13 residues. V dropped 7 bases and J dropped 4 bases, with 13 bases sitting between them. From germline, CDR1 is MNHEY and CDR2 SVGAGI. The CDR3 spells CASTRREGTEAFF. CDR3 in DNA: TGTGCCAGCACCCGGCGGGAGGGCACTGAAGCTTTCTTT.

The chain carries TRBV7-2 and TRBJ1-2; 7 positions agree with TRBD1. With V trimmed by 5 bases and J by 5 bases, 5 bases remained unmatched. CDR1 and CDR2 (germline): SGHTA, FQGNSA. This CDR3 region has 13 residues. This CDR3 reads CASSPTGLYGYTF. The CDR3 DNA reads TGTGCCAGCAGCCCGACAGGGTTGTATGGCTACACCTTC.

The gene calls are TRBV9 and TRBJ2-5; 10 bases are shared with TRBD1. The CDR3 runs to 15 residues. The J segment lost 5 bases and the V segment lost 5 bases, leaving 9 bases of the junction unmatched. CDR1 is SGDLS and CDR2 is YYNGEE in the germline V gene. The CDR3 DNA reads TGTGCCAGCAGTAGACAGGGGGCGGGTCTTGAGACCCAGTACTTC. Its protein product is CASSRQGAGLETQYF.

Many counts were recorded for this clone. The V and J genes are TRBV28 and TRBJ2-1, with 7 bases aligning to TRBD1. Germline CDR1 and CDR2: MDHEN and SYDVKM. The CDR3 length is 15 residues. Losses at the gene ends were 4 bases for V and 4 bases for J; bases not matched to a gene: 7. The CDR3 nucleotides are TGTGCCAGCAGTTCTCTGGACAGGACATACAATGAGCAGTTCTTC. Its protein is CASSSLDRTYNEQFF.

The CDR3 sequence is CASSLLHGTQPYEQYF. The CDR3 bases are TGTGCCAGCAGCTTATTACATGGGACACAACCCTACGAGCAGTACTTC. The J gene is TRBJ2-7, the V gene TRBV11-2; TRBD1 is a possible D gene (6 bases). This CDR3 has 16 residues. Trimming pared 2 bases from V and 2 bases from J, leaving 16 bases between. Per the germline V gene, CDR1 is SGHAT and CDR2 is FQNNGV.

This chain joins TRBV19 and TRBJ1-5; D not certain. CDR1 and CDR2 from the germline V gene are LNHDA and SQIVND (reference sequence). V gave up 1 base and J gave up 7 bases, with 17 bases separating them. The CDR3 has 16 residues. This CDR3 is CASSIGTATIRQPQHF. CDR3 nucleotide sequence: TGTGCCAGTAGTATAGGTACGGCGACAATACGGCAGCCCCAGCATTTT.

The V and J genes are TRBV5-1 and TRBJ1-1; 7 positions match TRBD1. The J segment lost 0 bases and the V segment lost 4 bases, leaving 3 bases of the junction unmatched. Germline V gives CDR1 SGHRS, CDR2 YFSETQ. This CDR3 region has 14 residues. CDR3: CASSPGQMNTEAFF. CDR3 DNA: TGCGCCAGCAGCCCGGGACAGATGAACACTGAAGCTTTCTTT. Full variable domain (outside the CDR3, taken from reference TRBV5-1 and TRBJ1-1): KAGVTQTPRYLIKTRGQQVTLSCSPISGHRSVSWYQQTPGQGLQFLFEYFSETQRNKGNFPGRFSGRQFSNSRSEMNVSTLELGDSALYLCASSPGQMNTEAFFGQGTRLTVV.

This clone was seen more than once but under ten times. The rearrangement joins TRBV7-8 to TRBJ1-5; maybe TRBD1 (5 bases). The ends were cut back, 8 bases at V and 0 bases at J, with 14 bases in the middle. The CDR3 sequence is 15 residues long. Germline V gene lookup returns CDR1 SGHVS and CDR2 FQNEAQ. In nucleotides, the CDR3 is TGTGCCAGCGATTCCGGGACTGTTAGCAATCAGCCCCAGCATTTT. Translation: CASDSGTVSNQPQHF.

The chain uses TRBV4-1 and TRBJ2-7, with TRBD2 identical over 10 bases. The CDR3 covers 16 residues. V lost 3 bases, J lost 2 bases, and 7 bases stayed unmatched. CDR1 MGHRA and CDR2 YSYEKL come from the germline V gene. The DNA of the CDR3 is TGCGCCAGCAGCCAGCTCGGAGGGACTAGCGCCTACGAGCAGTACTTC. Residues: CASSQLGGTSAYEQYF.

The rearrangement uses TRBV6-5 and TRBJ2-7; the match to TRBD1 covers 9 bases. Germline V gene data show CDR1 as MNHEY and CDR2 as SVGAGI. V lost 6 bases and J lost 4; bases outside the gene matches: 7. The CDR3 has 14 residues. As DNA, the CDR3 is TGTGCCAGCAGCAATGGACAGGGGCGGTACGAGCAGTACTTC. It is translated as CASSNGQGRYEQYF.